This T cell receptor (beta chain) stems from a study of blood T cell repertoires in COVID-19. Study-wide background: Whether acute or convalescent, the COVID-19 samples came from the United States, Italy and Spain.

The CDR3 covers 15 residues. The V gene's germline CDR1 is KGHDR and CDR2 SFDVKD. Germline trimming cut 3 bases from V and 6 bases from J; bases unmatched to any gene: 5. Only in-frame clones appear in the TCRdb table, and some are missing; sequencing was by immunoSEQ multiplex PCR. The repertoire includes over 25,000 clones, roughly 84% of them detected once, and more than 15% sits in the top ten. The rearrangement joins TRBV24-1 to TRBJ2-1; 9 bases align to TRBD2. The sequenced material came from peripheral blood. The TCR comes from a man aged 65 to 79 with active COVID-19. The CDR3 region has the DNA TGTGCCACCAGTGATCCGAGCGGGGGGTTCAATGAGCAGTTCTTC. Its translation: CATSDPSGGFNEQFF.